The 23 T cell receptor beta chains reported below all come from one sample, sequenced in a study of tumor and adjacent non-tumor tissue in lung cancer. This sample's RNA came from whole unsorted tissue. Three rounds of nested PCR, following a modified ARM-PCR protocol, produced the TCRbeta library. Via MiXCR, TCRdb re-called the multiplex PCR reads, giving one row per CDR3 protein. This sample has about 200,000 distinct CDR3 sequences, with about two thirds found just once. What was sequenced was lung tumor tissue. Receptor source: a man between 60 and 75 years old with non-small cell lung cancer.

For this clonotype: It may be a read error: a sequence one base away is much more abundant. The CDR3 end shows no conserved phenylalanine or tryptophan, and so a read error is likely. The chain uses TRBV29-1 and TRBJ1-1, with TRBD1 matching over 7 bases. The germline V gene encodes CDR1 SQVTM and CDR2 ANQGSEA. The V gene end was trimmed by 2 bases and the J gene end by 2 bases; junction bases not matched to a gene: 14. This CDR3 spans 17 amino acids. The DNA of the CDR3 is TGCAGCGTTGAATGGCCGGAGGGGGCCCTCAGAAACACTGAAGCTTTCTCT. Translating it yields CSVEWPEGALRNTEAFS.

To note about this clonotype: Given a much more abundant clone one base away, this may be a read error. The CDR3 region has the DNA TGCAGTGTCGAGTCTAATCACGAGCAGTACTTC. This encodes CSVESNHEQYF. The chain joins TRBV20-1 to TRBJ2-7; D ambiguous. This CDR3 has 11 amino acids. CDR1 and CDR2 from the germline V gene are DFQATT and SNEGSKA (reference sequence). The V end lost 7 bases, the J end lost 5 bases, and 12 bases lay between the germline ends.

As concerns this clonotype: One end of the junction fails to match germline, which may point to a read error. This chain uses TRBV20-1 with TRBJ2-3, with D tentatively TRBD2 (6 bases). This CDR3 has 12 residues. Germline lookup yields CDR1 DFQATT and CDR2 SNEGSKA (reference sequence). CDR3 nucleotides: TGCAGTGCTAGAACTAGCACAGTTACGCAGTATTTT. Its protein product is CSARTSTVTQYF.

The CDR3 sequence: CASSSIGGPGEAFF. The CDR3 DNA is TGCGCCAGCAGCTCGATCGGTGGTCCCGGTGAAGCTTTCTTT. The rearrangement links TRBV5-1 to TRBJ1-1; no definite D call. Germline lookup yields CDR1 SGHRS and CDR2 YFSETQ. Trimming pared 3 bases from V and 7 bases from J, leaving 16 bases between. The CDR3 extends over 14 amino acids. Combining the CDR3 with reference TRBV5-1 and TRBJ1-1 gives the whole variable domain KAGVTQTPRYLIKTRGQQVTLSCSPISGHRSVSWYQQTPGQGLQFLFEYFSETQRNKGNFPGRFSGRQFSNSRSEMNVSTLELGDSALYLCASSSIGGPGEAFFGQGTRLTVV.

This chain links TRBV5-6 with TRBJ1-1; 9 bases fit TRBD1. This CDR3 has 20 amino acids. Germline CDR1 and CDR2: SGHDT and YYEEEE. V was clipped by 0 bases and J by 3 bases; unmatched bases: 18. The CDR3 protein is CASSLVLTGTGRDRDTEAFF. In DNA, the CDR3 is TGTGCCAGCAGCTTGGTTCTAACCGGGACAGGGCGCGATAGGGACACTGAAGCTTTCTTT.

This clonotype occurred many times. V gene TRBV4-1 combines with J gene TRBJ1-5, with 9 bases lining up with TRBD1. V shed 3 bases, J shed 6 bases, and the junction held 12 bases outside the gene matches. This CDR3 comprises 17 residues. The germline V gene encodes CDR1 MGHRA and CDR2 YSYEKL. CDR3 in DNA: TGCGCCAGCAGCCAGGTCAGACAGGGGGGGGGCGGTCAGCCCCAGCATTTT. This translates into CASSQVRQGGGGQPQHF.

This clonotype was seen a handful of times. The CDR3 loop is CASSPTGGAREAFF. CDR3 DNA: TGTGCCAGCAGTCCCACCGGTGGGGCTCGGGAAGCTTTCTTT. The genes are TRBV12-3 or TRBV12-4 and TRBJ1-1; D is possibly TRBD1 (5 bases). V dropped 5 bases and J dropped 8 bases, with 18 bases sitting between them. The CDR3 has 14 residues.

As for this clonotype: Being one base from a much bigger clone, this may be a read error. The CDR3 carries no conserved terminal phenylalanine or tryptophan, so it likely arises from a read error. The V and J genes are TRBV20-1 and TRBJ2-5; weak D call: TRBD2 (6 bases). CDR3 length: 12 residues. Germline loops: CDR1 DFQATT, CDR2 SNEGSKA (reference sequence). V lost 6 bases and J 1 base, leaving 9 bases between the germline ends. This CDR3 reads CSARESQETQYL. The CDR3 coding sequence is TGCAGTGCCCGGGAGAGCCAAGAGACCCAGTACTTA.

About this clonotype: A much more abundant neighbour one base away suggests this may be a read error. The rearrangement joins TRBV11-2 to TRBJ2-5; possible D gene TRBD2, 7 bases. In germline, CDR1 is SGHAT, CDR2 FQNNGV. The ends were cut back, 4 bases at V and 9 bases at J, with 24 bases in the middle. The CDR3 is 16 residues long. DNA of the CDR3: TGTGCCAGCAGCTCCACAATGGGGGGGCTAAATGAGGCCCAGTACTTC. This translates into CASSSTMGGLNEAQYF.

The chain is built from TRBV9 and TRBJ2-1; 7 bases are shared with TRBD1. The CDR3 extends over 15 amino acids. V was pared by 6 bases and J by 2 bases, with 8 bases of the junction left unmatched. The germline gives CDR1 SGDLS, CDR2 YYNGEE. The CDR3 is CASTSRDSPYNEQFF. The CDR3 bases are TGTGCCAGCACCAGCCGGGACAGCCCCTACAATGAGCAGTTCTTC.

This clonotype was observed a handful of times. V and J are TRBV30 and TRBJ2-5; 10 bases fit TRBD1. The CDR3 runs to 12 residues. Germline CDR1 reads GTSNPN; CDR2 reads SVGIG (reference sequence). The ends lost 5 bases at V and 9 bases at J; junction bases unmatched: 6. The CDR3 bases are TGTGCCTGGGGACAGGGGGAATGGGCCCAGTACTTC. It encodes CAWGQGEWAQYF.

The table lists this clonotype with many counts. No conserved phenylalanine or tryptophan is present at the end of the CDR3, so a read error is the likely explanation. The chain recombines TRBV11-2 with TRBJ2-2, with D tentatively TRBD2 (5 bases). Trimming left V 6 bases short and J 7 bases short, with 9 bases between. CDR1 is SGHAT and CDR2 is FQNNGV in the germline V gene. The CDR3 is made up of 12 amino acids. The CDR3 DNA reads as TGTGCCAGCAGGACCGGGGTCGGGGAGCTGTTTTTA. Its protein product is CASRTGVGELFL.

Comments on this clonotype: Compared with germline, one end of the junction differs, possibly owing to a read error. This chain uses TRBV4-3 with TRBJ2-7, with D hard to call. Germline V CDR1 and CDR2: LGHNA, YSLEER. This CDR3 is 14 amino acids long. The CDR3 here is CASSQILSSYELYF. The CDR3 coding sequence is TGCGCCAGCAGCCAAATACTGAGTTCTTACGAGCTGTACTTC.

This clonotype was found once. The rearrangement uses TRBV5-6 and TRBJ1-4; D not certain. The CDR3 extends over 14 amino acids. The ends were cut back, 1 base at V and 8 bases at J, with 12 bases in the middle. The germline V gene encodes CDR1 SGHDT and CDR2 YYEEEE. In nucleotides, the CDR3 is TGTGCCAGCAGCTTGAAAGAGGGAGTCGAAAAACTGTTTTTT. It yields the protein CASSLKEGVEKLFF.

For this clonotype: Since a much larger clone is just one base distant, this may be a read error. DNA of the CDR3: TGTGCCATCCAGGACAGGCGCCATTACAATGAGCAGTTCTTC. This codes for CAIQDRRHYNEQFF. The chain is built from TRBV6-6 and TRBJ2-1; 7 bases map to TRBD1. The CDR3 has 14 residues. Germline V gives CDR1 MNHNY, CDR2 SVGAGI (reference sequence). J gave up 4 bases and V 10 bases, and 10 bases lay outside the gene matches.

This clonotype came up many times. In DNA, the CDR3 is TGTGCCAGCAGTGAACCCAGGGTGAACACTGAAGCTTTCTTT. Protein product: CASSEPRVNTEAFF. The chain carries TRBV6-1 and TRBJ1-1, with D tentatively TRBD1 (5 bases). Trimming took 2 bases from V and 0 from J, leaving 7 bases between them. The CDR3 contains 14 residues. CDR1 is MNHNS and CDR2 is SASEGT in the germline V gene.

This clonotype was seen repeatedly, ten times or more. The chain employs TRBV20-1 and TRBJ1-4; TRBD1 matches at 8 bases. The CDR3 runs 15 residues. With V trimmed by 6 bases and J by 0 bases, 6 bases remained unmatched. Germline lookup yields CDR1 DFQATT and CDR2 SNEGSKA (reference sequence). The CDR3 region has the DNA TGCAGTGCAAACGCAGGGGGCGCAACTAATGAAAAACTGTTTTTT. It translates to CSANAGGATNEKLFF.

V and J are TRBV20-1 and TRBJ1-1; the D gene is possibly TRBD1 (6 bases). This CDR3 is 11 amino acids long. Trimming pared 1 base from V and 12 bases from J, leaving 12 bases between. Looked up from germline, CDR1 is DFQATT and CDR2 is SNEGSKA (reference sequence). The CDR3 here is CSARGGRDTFF. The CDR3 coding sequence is TGCAGTGCTAGAGGAGGCAGGGACACTTTCTTT.

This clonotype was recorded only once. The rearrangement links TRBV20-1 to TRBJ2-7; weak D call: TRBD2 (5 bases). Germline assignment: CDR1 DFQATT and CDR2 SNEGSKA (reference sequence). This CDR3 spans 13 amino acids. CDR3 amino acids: CSENGLLPYEQYF. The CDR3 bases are TGCAGCGAGAATGGACTGCTCCCCTACGAGCAGTACTTC.

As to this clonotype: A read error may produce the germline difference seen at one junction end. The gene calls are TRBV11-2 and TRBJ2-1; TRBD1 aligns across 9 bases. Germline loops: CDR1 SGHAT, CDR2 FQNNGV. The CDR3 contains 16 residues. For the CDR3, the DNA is TGTCCCAGCAGCGTAGGGGACAGGGTTGATCACAATGAGCAGTTCTTC. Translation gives CPSSVGDRVDHNEQFF.

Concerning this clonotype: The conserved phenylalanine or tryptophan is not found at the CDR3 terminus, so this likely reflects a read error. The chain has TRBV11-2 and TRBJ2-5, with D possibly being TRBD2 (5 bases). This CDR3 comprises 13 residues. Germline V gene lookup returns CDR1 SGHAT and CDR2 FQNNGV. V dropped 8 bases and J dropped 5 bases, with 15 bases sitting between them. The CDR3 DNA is TGTGCCAGCTGCAAGGGCTCGGGGGAGACCCAGTACTTG. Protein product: CASCKGSGETQYL.

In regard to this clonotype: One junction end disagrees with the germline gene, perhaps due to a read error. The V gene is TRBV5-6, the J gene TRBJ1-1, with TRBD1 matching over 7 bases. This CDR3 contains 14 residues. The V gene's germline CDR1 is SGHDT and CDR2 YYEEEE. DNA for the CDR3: TGTGCCAGCAGCTGGGGACAGTTGAAAACTGAAGCTTTCTTT. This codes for CASSWGQLKTEAFF.

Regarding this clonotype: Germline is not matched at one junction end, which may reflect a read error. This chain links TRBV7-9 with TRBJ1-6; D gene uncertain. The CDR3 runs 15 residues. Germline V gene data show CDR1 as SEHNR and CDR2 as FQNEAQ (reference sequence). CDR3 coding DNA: TGTCCCAGCAGCTTAGGCGGCATTCAGAATTCACCCTTCCACTTT. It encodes CPSSLGGIQNSPFHF.